This TCR beta chain was sequenced during a study of T-cell memory formation after mild COVID-19. This clonotype occurred a few times. CDR1 and CDR2 (germline): KGHSH, LQKENI. Trimming removed 2 bases at V and 6 bases at J, with 13 bases between. The CDR3 length is 15 residues. TCRdb re-called the 5' RACE reads with MiXCR, one entry per CDR3 protein. Here the sample spans hundreds of thousands of distinct CDR3 sequences, roughly 21% being singletons. This receptor was obtained from an adult woman who had mild COVID-19 (a few samples of this study predate the infection). Cell type and time point are not known. Sequenced: PBMCs or a T cell subset sorted from them (not recorded which). The V gene is TRBV18, the J gene TRBJ2-2; D could derive from TRBD1 or TRBD2 (5 bases each). CDR3 nucleotides: TGTGCCAGCTCACCAAGGGACCTCAAGCCCGGGGAGCTGTTTTTT. Amino acids: CASSPRDLKPGELFF.